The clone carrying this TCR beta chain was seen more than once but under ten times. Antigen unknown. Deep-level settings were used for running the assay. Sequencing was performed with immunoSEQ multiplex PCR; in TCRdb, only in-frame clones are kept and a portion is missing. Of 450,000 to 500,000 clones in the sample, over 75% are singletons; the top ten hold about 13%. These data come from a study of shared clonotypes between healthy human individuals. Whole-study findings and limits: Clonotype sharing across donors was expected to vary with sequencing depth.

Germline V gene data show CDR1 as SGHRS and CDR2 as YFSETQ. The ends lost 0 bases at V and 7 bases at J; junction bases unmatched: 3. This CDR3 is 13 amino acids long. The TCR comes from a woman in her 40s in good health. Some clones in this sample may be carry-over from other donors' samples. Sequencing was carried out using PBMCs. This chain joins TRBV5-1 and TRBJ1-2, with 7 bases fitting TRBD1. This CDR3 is CASSLGQGPGYTF. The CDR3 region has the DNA TGCGCCAGCAGCTTGGGACAGGGCCCTGGCTACACCTTC.